This T cell receptor (beta chain) was sequenced during a study of blood T cell repertoires in COVID-19. Trimming cost V 3 bases and J 4 bases; bases outside gene matches: 4. Germline loops: CDR1 SGDLS, CDR2 YYNGEE. The CDR3 length is 15 residues. Assay: immunoSEQ multiplex PCR; the TCRdb copy retains only in-frame clones and omits some. The profile shows 150,000 to 250,000 clones, around 90% of them singletons. The source of this sequence is a woman between 25 and 40 years old who had recovered from COVID-19. Sample: PBMCs or T cells enriched from blood (not recorded which). The V gene is TRBV9, the J gene TRBJ2-1, with 10 bases aligning to TRBD2. The CDR3, as DNA: TGTGCCAGCAGCGCAGGAGCGGGAGGGTACAATGAGCAGTTCTTC. Protein product: CASSAGAGGYNEQFF.